The 10 T cell receptor beta chains below all came from one sample that was sequenced in a study of blood T cell repertoires in COVID-19. Libraries were prepared by immunoSEQ multiplex PCR; TCRdb keeps only in-frame clonotypes and omits some of them. Of about 150,000 clones listed, about 79% are singletons. The sample taken for sequencing was peripheral blood. Source of these receptors: a woman of 80 years or more with acute or convalescent COVID-19.

The rearrangement joins TRBV10-3 to TRBJ1-1, with D possibly TRBD1 on 5 matching bases. CDR1 is ENHRY, CDR2 SYGVKD, per germline. The CDR3 spans 14 residues. V was pared by 7 bases and J by 6 bases, with 18 bases between. CDR3 sequence: CAITTGGGIPEAFF. The DNA of the CDR3 is TGTGCCATCACCACCGGCGGGGGGATCCCTGAAGCTTTCTTT.

The chain recombines TRBV9 with TRBJ2-1, with D uncertain. The CDR3 runs to 14 residues. Germline CDR1 SGDLS, CDR2 YYNGEE. V was trimmed by 0 bases and J by 8 bases, leaving 12 bases between them. The CDR3 nucleotides read TGTGCCAGCAGCGTAGACCCCGCGGTCGATGAGCAGTTCTTC. This translates into CASSVDPAVDEQFF.

V usage is TRBV29-1 and J usage is TRBJ1-3; D gene ambiguous. Trimming took 4 bases from V and 0 from J, leaving 13 bases between them. In germline, CDR1 is SQVTM, CDR2 ANQGSEA. This CDR3 contains 15 residues. Written as DNA, the CDR3 is TGCAGCGTTGGAGGTAGAGTGAACTCTGGAAACACCATATATTTT. It is translated as CSVGGRVNSGNTIYF.

This rearrangement joins TRBV4-3 to TRBJ1-6; D not certain. V lost 4 bases, J lost 9 bases, and 13 bases lay in between. CDR1 is LGHNA, CDR2 YSLEER, per germline. The CDR3 extends over 14 amino acids. The CDR3 is CASSPVGASSPLHF. The CDR3 nucleotides are TGCGCCAGCAGCCCCGTGGGCGCGAGTTCACCCCTCCACTTT.

The rearrangement uses TRBV6-5 and TRBJ1-3; no reliable D call. Trimming shortened V by 5 bases and J by 2 bases, and 10 bases separated the two germline ends. Germline loops: CDR1 MNHEY, CDR2 SVGAGI. This CDR3 is 14 amino acids long. CDR3 sequence reads: CASSPQNTGNTIYF. The CDR3 DNA reads as TGTGCCAGCAGTCCCCAGAATACTGGAAACACCATATATTTT.

CDR3 bases: TGCGCCAGCAGCTTGGCCCCACTAGCGGGGGGGCCAGAGACCCAGTACTTC. Encoded protein: CASSLAPLAGGPETQYF. This chain uses TRBV5-1 with TRBJ2-5, with 13 nucleotides matching TRBD2. Germline assignment: CDR1 SGHRS and CDR2 YFSETQ. The CDR3 covers 17 residues. V was pared by 0 bases and J by 4 bases, with 6 bases of the junction left unmatched. Full variable domain (outside the CDR3, taken from reference TRBV5-1 and TRBJ2-5): KAGVTQTPRYLIKTRGQQVTLSCSPISGHRSVSWYQQTPGQGLQFLFEYFSETQRNKGNFPGRFSGRQFSNSRSEMNVSTLELGDSALYLCASSLAPLAGGPETQYFGPGTRLLVL.

The genes are TRBV11-2 and TRBJ2-7; 9 bases agree with TRBD1. There are 13 residues in the CDR3. V lost 5 bases to trimming and J lost 3 bases; unmatched junction nucleotides: 2. Germline V gives CDR1 SGHAT, CDR2 FQNNGV. The CDR3 region has the DNA TGTGCCAGCAGCAAGACAGGGGGCTACGAGCAGTACTTC. Protein: CASSKTGGYEQYF.

The chain recombines TRBV27 with TRBJ2-7; D may be TRBD2 (6 bases). V lost 5 bases and J lost 0, with 14 bases in between. The germline V gene has CDR1 MNHEY and CDR2 SMNVEV (reference sequence). The length of the CDR3 is 15 residues. CDR3 coding DNA: TGTGCCAGCAGTCCGGGGGTATTCGGCTCCTACGAGCAGTACTTC. It encodes CASSPGVFGSYEQYF.

The genes are TRBV29-1 and TRBJ1-2; 9 nucleotides align to TRBD1. CDR1 and CDR2 (germline): SQVTM, ANQGSEA. Germline trimming cut 4 bases from V and 5 bases from J; bases unmatched to any gene: 5. The CDR3 has 13 residues. CDR3 sequence: CSVATGGSYGYTF. The CDR3 DNA reads as TGCAGCGTTGCCACAGGGGGCTCGTATGGCTACACCTTC.

J is TRBJ1-5 and V is TRBV4-1; 10 bases map to TRBD1. The germline V gene encodes CDR1 MGHRA and CDR2 YSYEKL. V lost 3 bases to trimming and J lost 5 bases; unmatched junction nucleotides: 4. The CDR3 spans 15 residues. The CDR3 bases are TGCGCCAGCAGCCAGGCCGGGACAGGGGATCAGCCCCAGCATTTT. Translating gives CASSQAGTGDQPQHF.